The sequence of this T cell receptor beta chain was determined in a study of blood T cells in healthy people across ages. Study-wide background: There was about one barcoded beta molecule captured by template switching per two T cells.

A second PCR, run for about 6 to 11 cycles, used a sample-barcoded 5' primer plus a J-beta primer mix. Researchers report that a template-switch adaptor with 12 random nucleotides tagged each cDNA molecule. In TCRdb, the 5' RACE reads were re-called with MiXCR into one record per CDR3 protein. Among 1.5 million to 2 million distinct CDR3 sequences listed, 35% to 50% were seen once. Regarding the study as a whole: Per million T cells, TCR beta diversity dropped roughly linearly as age increased.

This clonotype has just one count. Its antigen remains unknown. This CDR3 has 15 amino acids. Per the germline V gene, CDR1 is DFQATT and CDR2 is SNEGSKA (reference sequence). With V trimmed by 0 bases and J by 2 bases, 6 bases remained unmatched. The clonotype originates from a human donor in good health. Sequencing was carried out using blood. This chain uses TRBV20-1 with TRBJ2-5; 7 nucleotides align to TRBD1. The CDR3 reads CSARDLGTAQETQYF. CDR3 nucleotides: TGCAGTGCTAGAGATCTGGGGACAGCTCAAGAGACCCAGTACTTC.